This T cell receptor (beta chain) was documented in a study of cytomegalovirus exposure and HLA in healthy donors (TCRdb year 2017). Context from the whole study: According to an earlier analysis of 587 of the donors, some 180 million T cells yielded over 90 million unique TCR beta sequences and about 300 Gb of sequence data. About 320 gigabases of sequencing data and some 85 million unique TCR sequences were included in an early release covering several hundred HLA-typed donors. The genetic ancestry cluster associated with self-reported Caucasian donors included over 65% of the 300 to 450 genotyped donors. The study was designed to test whether signatures of past pathogen exposure could be identified by cataloging public T cell receptors. The study used immunosequencing to profile the T cell repertoires of under 700 subjects and linked those repertoires to cytomegalovirus serostatus. A separate validation cohort of over a hundred different subjects was used in addition to the roughly 620-subject first cohort. To predict cytomegalovirus infection status, the study combined high-throughput TCR immunosequencing, statistical association of individual TCRs with disease status, and machine learning. In a later analysis, previously published TCR beta repertoires from 550 to 700 donors were re-analyzed and high-resolution HLA genotyping was added so that TCR occurrence patterns could be studied. The later analysis used no new phenotypic data to find candidate immune exposures, relying instead on TCR beta sequences and their occurrence across donors. In an earlier analysis of about 590 of the donors, high-throughput TCR beta sequencing was used to judge whether each TCR beta V gene segment behaved as functional or pseudogenic. Alongside the repertoire data, information on donor age, sex, ethnicity and CMV serostatus was compiled. Genome-wide SNP genotypes for about 65% of the 666 donors were used in a later genetic analysis, which treated that subset as a discovery cohort. All discovery cohort repertoires had been generated on a single sequencing platform. HLA typing covered class I and class II loci at four-digit resolution. Typing coverage varied by locus: roughly 629-640 donors for A, B, C, DRB1 and DQB1; roughly 560 for DQA1; some 610 for DPA1; approximately 450 for DPB1. Several DR-DQ haplotypes were treated as single units for association and clustering because of strong linkage in the cohort. Across about 370 genotyped donors of the cohort, an average of roughly 250,000 unique TCR beta nucleotide sequences per donor were sequenced, and 15% to 20% of those sequences were non-productive.

On this clone: Its antigen is unknown. Per-nucleotide qualities are absent, and no much larger clonotype sits a single base away.

Library preparation used the immunoSEQ multiplex PCR assay. The multiplex PCR relied on a mix of 60 forward primers for TCR Vbeta segments and 13 reverse primers for TCR Jbeta segments. The CDR3 region of rearranged TCR beta genes was amplified from genomic DNA by a multiplex PCR assay. On the Illumina HiSeq System, the amplified TCR beta libraries were sequenced as 87-base-pair reads. Processing in the source paper ran as follows. A later analysis tallied around 87 million unique TCR beta chains across the 660 or so repertoires, and around 12 million of those chains were shared by two or more donors. Raw reads were error-corrected and collapsed into unique sequences with a nearest-neighbor algorithm that merged closely related sequences to remove PCR and sequencing errors. V, D and J gene segments were assigned by aligning CDR3 sequences to IMGT reference sequences. For a sequence to be retained, a match of at least six nucleotides was required to both a V gene segment and a J gene segment. Rearrangements were classified as productive when the CDR3 lacked stop codons and remained in frame with V and J, and all other rearrangements were classified as non-productive. CDR3 was defined according to IMGT convention as the region running from the second conserved V-encoded cysteine to the conserved J-encoded phenylalanine. Sequences without an unambiguous match to a single V gene segment were excluded from the earlier analysis of approximately 560 of the donors. An earlier analysis of several hundred of the donors called V segments functional above 56.7% productive rearrangements and segregating when the between-donor standard deviation exceeded 5%. A statistical classification framework was built to diagnose cytomegalovirus status from the catalog of TCR beta chain sequences. A later analysis assigned V and J genes by comparing TCR nucleotide sequences with IMGT/GENE-DB human TR gene sequences. In a later analysis, CDR3 sequences and most-parsimonious VDJ recombination scenarios were assigned using the TCRdist pipeline. In a later analysis, every TCR beta chain was defined by the combination of its CDR3 amino acid sequence and its V-gene family, and reads without a unique V-gene family were dropped. To address suspected cross-contamination and a sequencing artifact, a later analysis removed under 600 highly shared, low-generation-probability nucleotide sequences. A later analysis calculated a clonal expansion index for each public chain from normalized within-repertoire ranks of inferred template counts. Generation probabilities in a later analysis came from a VDJ recombination model fitted to out-of-frame rearrangements, and those results were checked against IGoR. In a later analysis, hypergeometric tests were used to score TCR-TCR, TCR-HLA and TCR-CMV co-occurrence, with a repertoire-size bias correction applied to TCR pairs. A later analysis estimated false discovery rates by permuting HLA or CMV assignments 20 times. In a later analysis, co-occurring TCRs were grouped using DBSCAN, and TCRdist sequence similarity was added for clustering within HLA-allele-positive subsets. Repertoires with fewer than 30,000 or more than 120,000 public chains, plus five repertoires with anomalous nucleotide sharing, were excluded from co-occurrence clustering. Here the immuneACCESS table is served through TCRdb, limited to in-frame sequences with V and J called. Missing clones are a known gap in these copies; in checked studies unresolved V genes cover under half, and the rest lacks a known reason. The V and J calls and clone size are taken from that table; D and trimming were inferred from the DNA. The sample table lists about 200,000 clones, 65% to 85% of them with a count of one. The ten biggest clones cover approximately 1.5% of the sample.

The paper as a whole reports these results and caveats: The authors suggested that the approach could potentially be extended to other disease states and immunological phenotypes. Immune exposure information for the cohort was limited to CMV serostatus. In an earlier analysis of about 550 of the donors, most TCR beta V segments were observed in productive rearrangements about 90% or about 30% of the time, broadly matching IMGT annotations. A later analysis reported that several top co-occurrence clusters appeared linked to parvovirus B19, influenza, CMV and Epstein-Barr virus. Linkage disequilibrium might explain the correlated functional status among segregating V segments, but an unknown experimental factor could not be ruled out. Specific HLA alleles were associated with 15,000 to 20,000 TCR beta sequences at a false discovery rate of 0.05 in a later analysis. A later genetic analysis reported fewer N-insertions in productive TCRs among donors in an Asian-associated ancestry cluster than the approximately 700-donor mean. In a later analysis, HLA-associated TCR beta chains were found to be more clonally expanded and to have lower generation probabilities than equally common non-associated chains. The study gave a list of some 150 TCR beta chains associated with cytomegalovirus. Because HLA typing was unavailable for some donors at each locus, only the typed subset was used in association tests. Because the 87-base-pair reads could not distinguish some IMGT-functional V segments, including TRBV6-2 and TRBV6-3, those segments were excluded. A group of highly shared sequence variants was considered likely to be a technical artifact of the sequencing pipeline. In a later analysis, most CMV-associated TCR beta chains were found to appear HLA-restricted, with HLA associations seemingly driven largely by CMV exposure. In vitro tests confirmed that three of the cytomegalovirus-associated TCR beta chains recognize cytomegalovirus antigens. A later genetic analysis associated a missense DCLRE1C variant with V-gene and J-gene trimming of TCR beta chains, and an independent cohort replicated the association. A further reported finding was that TCR beta sequences accurately predicted the HLA-A and HLA-B alleles for most subjects in the first cohort. Cytomegalovirus status was reported to be diagnosed by the classifier with high specificity and sensitivity in both the original and validation cohorts. In this cohort, only TCR beta chains were sequenced, and detectable features were limited by the absence of alpha or paired-chain data. While some public TCRs were present in many individuals, most TCR sequences turned up only very rarely across donors. The earlier analysis of 587 of the donors excluded roughly 16 rarely observed V segments, including chromosome 9 orphons, because counts were too low. In a later analysis, the rate of TCR association differed among HLA loci, with DRB1 alleles having the most associated TCRs and HLA-C alleles having the fewest. Strong co-occurrence of HLA alleles, especially DR and DQ, made assigning TCR associations to individual alleles difficult. Sequencing depth was assumed to be roughly uniform across donors in the presence/absence analyses, though that assumption may not hold.

Its CDR3 holds 14 amino acids, cysteine through phenylalanine. Only the CDR3 portion is preserved as DNA: 42 bases, with reading frame beginning at the first base. V gives up 6 bases and J gives up 1 base, and the segment between their germline ends measures 12 bases. The germline V gene sets CDR1 to WSHSY and CDR2 to SAAADI. The cohort comprised some 700 healthy bone marrow donors. At the time of sampling, all cohort members were nominally healthy, though unrecorded immune exposures were likely present. The donor was CMV seronegative and belonged to the group of 350 or so seronegative cohort members. Each donor provided a peripheral blood sample, and peripheral blood mononuclear cells were used for TCR beta sequencing. Genomic DNA was extracted from the blood cell samples with the Qiagen DNeasy Blood Extraction Kit.

The receptor comes from a middle-aged man in good health and CMV-seronegative. Source material: PBMCs. The chain is assembled from TRBV10-2 and TRBJ1-2; the D gene cannot be named for sure. The CDR3 protein: CASSPAGFNYGYTF. The sequence in DNA is TGCGCCAGCAGCCCCGCGGGATTTAACTATGGCTACACCTTC.